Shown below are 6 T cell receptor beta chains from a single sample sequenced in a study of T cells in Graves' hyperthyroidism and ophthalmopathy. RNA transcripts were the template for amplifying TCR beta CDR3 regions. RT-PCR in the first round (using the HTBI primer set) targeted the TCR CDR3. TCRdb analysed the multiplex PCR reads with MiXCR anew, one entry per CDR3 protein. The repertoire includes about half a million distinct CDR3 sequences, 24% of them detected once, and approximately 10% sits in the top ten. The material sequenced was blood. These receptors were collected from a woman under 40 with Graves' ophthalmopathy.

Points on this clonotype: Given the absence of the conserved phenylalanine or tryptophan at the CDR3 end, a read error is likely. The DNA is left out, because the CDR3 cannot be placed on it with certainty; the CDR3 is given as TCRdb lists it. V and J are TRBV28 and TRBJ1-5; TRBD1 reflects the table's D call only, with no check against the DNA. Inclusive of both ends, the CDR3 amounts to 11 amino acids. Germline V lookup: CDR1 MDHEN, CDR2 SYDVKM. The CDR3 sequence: CATLRTGAQQL.

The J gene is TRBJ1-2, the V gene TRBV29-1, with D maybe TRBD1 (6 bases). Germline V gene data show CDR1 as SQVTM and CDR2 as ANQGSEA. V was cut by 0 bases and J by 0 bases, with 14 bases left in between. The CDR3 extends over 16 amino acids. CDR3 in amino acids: CSVEDRGTTANYGYTF. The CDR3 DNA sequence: TGCAGCGTTGAAGATAGGGGGACAACTGCTAACTATGGCTACACCTTC.

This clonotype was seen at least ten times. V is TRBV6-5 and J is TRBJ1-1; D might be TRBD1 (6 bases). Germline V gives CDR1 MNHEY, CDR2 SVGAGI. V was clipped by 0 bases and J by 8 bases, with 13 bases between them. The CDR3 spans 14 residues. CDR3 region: CASSYSVRQAEAFF. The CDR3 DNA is TGTGCCAGCAGTTACTCGGTAAGACAGGCGGAAGCTTTCTTT.

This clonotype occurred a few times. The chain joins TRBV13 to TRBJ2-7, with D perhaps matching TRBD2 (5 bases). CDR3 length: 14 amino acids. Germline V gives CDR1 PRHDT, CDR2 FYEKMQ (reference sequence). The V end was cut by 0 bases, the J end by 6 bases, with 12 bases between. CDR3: CASSLGWTRGEQYF. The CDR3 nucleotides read TGTGCCAGCAGCTTAGGATGGACTCGGGGCGAGCAGTACTTC.

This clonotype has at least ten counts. CDR3: CASSLLLDDQETQYF. CDR3 DNA: TGTGCCAGCAGTTTATTGTTGGATGACCAAGAGACCCAGTACTTC. The chain joins TRBV12-3 or TRBV12-4 to TRBJ2-5; the D is unclear. V lost 2 bases, J lost 0 bases, and 10 bases lay in between. The CDR3 sequence is 15 residues long.

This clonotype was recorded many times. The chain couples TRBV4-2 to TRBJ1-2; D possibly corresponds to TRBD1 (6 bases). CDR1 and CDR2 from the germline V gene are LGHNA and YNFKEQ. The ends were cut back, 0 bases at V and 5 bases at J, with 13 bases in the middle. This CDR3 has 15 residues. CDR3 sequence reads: CASSQDRDTIYGYTF. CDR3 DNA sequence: TGTGCCAGCAGCCAAGACCGGGACACGATATATGGCTACACCTTC.